This TCR beta chain was documented in a study of T cells in Graves' hyperthyroidism and ophthalmopathy. Overall study context: Upon initial diagnosis and before any treatment, peripheral blood was collected.

The germline CDR1 and CDR2 sequences are LGHNA and YSLEER. This CDR3 is built from 16 residues. The J segment lost 1 base and the V segment lost 1 base, leaving 6 bases of the junction unmatched. TCR beta CDR3 regions were amplified from RNA transcripts. The TCR CDR3 first-round RT-PCR relied on the HTBI primer set. In TCRdb, the multiplex PCR reads were re-called with MiXCR into one record per CDR3 protein. The table shows over 400,000 distinct CDR3 sequences, with about 20% occurring only once. Each person with ophthalmopathy scored at least 3 on the Clinical Activity Score, reached NOSPECS grade 4 or higher, and had been ill under 3 months. Patients showing uncontrolled infection, other autoimmune disease, pregnancy or lactation were ineligible. About 10 ml of fresh peripheral blood supplied the PBMCs.

V gene TRBV4-3 combines with J gene TRBJ1-2; the match to TRBD1 covers 7 bases. This receptor was identified in a woman in her 70s with Graves' ophthalmopathy. The sample consisted of blood. The CDR3, as DNA: TGCGCCAGCAGCCAAGGCCCGGGACAGCTTAACTATGGCTACACCTTC. This codes for CASSQGPGQLNYGYTF.